Following are 14 T cell receptor beta chains from one sample sequenced in a study of human T cells and chemical hapten exposure. TCRdb re-derived calls from the RACE reads in MiXCR, one entry per CDR3 protein. The data hold roughly 360,000 distinct CDR3 sequences, with approximately 5% observed a single time. Time point indicated: patch test 1, 2 weeks after DPC sensitization. Described treatment: therapeutic diphenylcyclopropenone sensitization with weekly scalp DPC. The sequences come from whole blood, collected in connection with sensitization to the hapten diphenylcyclopropenone (DPC). All receptors come from a woman between 45 and 60 years old with alopecia areata. Some clones in this sample may be carry-over from other donors' samples.

This clonotype was seen more than once but under ten times. The V gene is TRBV20-1, the J gene TRBJ1-2, with no clear D. The CDR3 has 14 amino acids. The V end lost 2 bases, the J end lost 8 bases, and 18 bases lay between the germline ends. CDR1 and CDR2 from the germline V gene are DFQATT and SNEGSKA (reference sequence). CDR3 DNA sequence: TGCAGTGCTAGAAACTTGGGCAGTCCTCCAGGCTACACCTTC. Translating gives CSARNLGSPPGYTF.

At least ten counts were recorded for this clonotype. V usage is TRBV3-1 and J usage is TRBJ1-6, with D possibly being TRBD1 (5 bases). CDR3 length equals 16 residues. V dropped 0 bases and J dropped 9 bases, with 15 bases sitting between them. Germline-derived CDR1 and CDR2 are LGHDT and YNNKEL (reference sequence). CDR3 nucleotide sequence: TGTGCCAGCAGCCAAGAAGAGACCGTTAGGGGTTCACCCCTCCACTTT. Residues: CASSQEETVRGSPLHF. Supplemented by reference TRBV3-1 and TRBJ1-6, the full variable domain reads DTAVSQTPKYLVTQMGNDKSIKCEQNLGHDTMYWYKQDSKKFLKIMFSYNNKELIINETVPNRFSPKSPDKAHLNLHINSLELGDSAVYFCASSQEETVRGSPLHFGNGTRLTVT.

This clonotype was observed a few times. The rearrangement joins TRBV20-1 to TRBJ1-1; D remains unclear. CDR1 is DFQATT, CDR2 SNEGSKA, per germline (reference sequence). The ends were cut back, 4 bases at V and 4 bases at J, with 16 bases in the middle. This CDR3 comprises 14 residues. The CDR3 sequence: CSATQPEGPTEAFF. CDR3 DNA sequence: TGCAGTGCTACCCAACCCGAGGGTCCCACTGAAGCTTTCTTT.

At least ten counts were recorded for this clonotype. The CDR3 protein is CASSSTGGGTDTQYF. The CDR3 DNA follows: TGTGCCAGCAGCTCTACGGGAGGCGGCACAGATACGCAGTATTTT. The chain has TRBV11-2 and TRBJ2-3; 7 nucleotides line up with TRBD2. CDR3 length equals 15 residues. V lost 4 bases and J lost 1; bases outside the gene matches: 5. Germline V gene sequence: CDR1 SGHAT, CDR2 FQNNGV.

This clonotype was found a few times. V gene TRBV18 combines with J gene TRBJ1-3; a weak D match, TRBD1 (6 bases). Germline CDR1 reads KGHSH; CDR2 reads LQKENI. The CDR3 loop spans 15 amino acids. Trimming left V 4 bases short and J 0 bases short, with 10 bases between. This chain's CDR3 is CASSRGQNSGNTIYF. The CDR3 coding sequence is TGTGCCAGCTCACGCGGACAGAACTCTGGAAACACCATATATTTT.

At least ten counts were recorded for this clonotype. This chain uses TRBV20-1 with TRBJ1-5; tentative D call: TRBD1 (6 bases). Germline-derived CDR1 and CDR2 are DFQATT and SNEGSKA (reference sequence). The ends were cut back, 4 bases at V and 7 bases at J, with 14 bases in the middle. The CDR3 is 13 residues long. The CDR3 bases are TGCAGTGCTACGCAGGGGATCGGACAGCCCCAGCATTTT. This gives the protein CSATQGIGQPQHF.

This clonotype occurred a few times. The DNA of the CDR3 is TGTGCCACCAGTGATTACCCCGGGGCGAACAATGAGCAGTTCTTC. Its protein product is CATSDYPGANNEQFF. The chain has TRBV24-1 and TRBJ2-1; D is perhaps TRBD1 or TRBD2 (5 bases each). Germline assignment: CDR1 KGHDR and CDR2 SFDVKD. V lost 2 bases, J lost 5 bases, and 12 bases lay in between. The CDR3 spans 15 residues.

This clonotype has more than one count but fewer than ten. The chain joins TRBV7-8 to TRBJ1-4, with 8 bases aligning to TRBD1. Germline values: CDR1 SGHVS, CDR2 FQNEAQ. The CDR3 is 15 amino acids. V lost 5 bases to trimming and J lost 6 bases; unmatched junction nucleotides: 8. The CDR3 bases are TGTGCCAGCAGCCGCGCAGGGGGCCTGGATGAAAAACTGTTTTTT. Translating gives CASSRAGGLDEKLFF.

This clonotype has at least ten counts. The chain couples TRBV7-2 to TRBJ2-3; D remains ambiguous. CDR3 size: 11 residues. V gave up 2 bases and J gave up 6 bases, with 3 bases separating them. CDR1 and CDR2 (germline): SGHTA, FQGNSA. CDR3 in DNA: TGTGCCAGCAGCTTAAAGGATACGCAGTATTTT. This gives the protein CASSLKDTQYF. The whole variable domain, remainder taken from reference TRBV7-2 and TRBJ2-3, is GAGVSQSPSNKVTEKGKDVELRCDPISGHTALYWYRQSLGQGLEFLIYFQGNSAPDKSGLPSDRFSAERTGGSVSTLTIQRTQQEDSAVYLCASSLKDTQYFGPGTRLTVL.

A few counts support this clonotype. The chain couples TRBV2 to TRBJ1-2, with D hard to call. Trimming took off 6 bases at V and 8 bases at J, with 16 bases between the two ends. CDR1 SNHLY and CDR2 FYNNEI come from the germline V gene. CDR3 length equals 13 residues. CDR3 loop: CASSETVSIGYTF. The CDR3 bases are TGTGCCAGCAGCGAAACCGTTTCTATAGGCTACACCTTC. The variable domain in full, with the rest retrieved from reference TRBV2 and TRBJ1-2, is EPEVTQTPSHQVTQMGQEVILRCVPISNHLYFYWYRQILGQKVEFLVSFYNNEISEKSEIFDDQFSVERPDGSNFTLKIRSTKLEDSAMYFCASSETVSIGYTFGSGTRLTVV.

This clonotype has a count of ten or more. The chain combines TRBV6-5 with TRBJ1-2; D gene uncertain. The CDR3 loop spans 14 amino acids. V was shortened by 2 bases and J by 4 bases, with 11 bases between the two germline ends. Germline CDR1 is MNHEY and CDR2 is SVGAGI. The CDR3 reads CASSYAGTIYGYTF. The CDR3 coding sequence is TGTGCCAGCAGTTACGCCGGCACCATCTATGGCTACACCTTC.

Ten or more counts support this clonotype. For the CDR3, the DNA is TGTGCCAGCAGCCACGTCTCCGGGACAGGGTTTGAAGCTTTCTTT. This codes for CASSHVSGTGFEAFF. This sequence joins TRBV5-4 and TRBJ1-1, with 9 bases fitting TRBD1. V gave up 4 bases and J gave up 7 bases; unmatched junction bases: 11. The germline V gene has CDR1 SGHNT and CDR2 YYREEE (reference sequence). This CDR3 is 15 amino acids long.

The genes are TRBV27 and TRBJ1-5; 9 bases are a match to TRBD1. The CDR3 is made up of 15 amino acids. V shed 6 bases, J shed 4 bases, and the junction held 7 bases outside the gene matches. Germline CDR1 and CDR2: MNHEY and SMNVEV (reference sequence). This CDR3 reads CASRRDRVGNQPQHF. The CDR3 nucleotides read TGTGCCAGCAGGCGGGACAGGGTAGGGAATCAGCCCCAGCATTTT.

This clonotype has at least ten counts. The genes are TRBV28 and TRBJ1-5; D is possibly TRBD1 (5 bases). Trimming left V 6 bases short and J 5 bases short, with 20 bases between. Germline V lookup: CDR1 MDHEN, CDR2 SYDVKM. CDR3 length: 16 residues. CDR3 nucleotides: TGTGCCAGCAGCTCTACACAGGAGCTCGCATATCAGCCCCAGCATTTT. Translating it yields CASSSTQELAYQPQHF.